The 30 T cell receptor beta chains listed next were all sequenced from one sample in a study of blood T cell repertoires in COVID-19. Produced via immunoSEQ multiplex PCR; TCRdb's table is partial and in-frame only. Among about 130,000 clones listed, about 80% were seen once. The sample was peripheral blood. The receptors were sampled from a man between 60 and 75 years old with acute or convalescent COVID-19.

The chain joins TRBV10-3 to TRBJ1-5; no firm D call. The germline CDR1 and CDR2 sequences are ENHRY and SYGVKD. The CDR3 loop spans 14 amino acids. Trimming took 6 bases from V and 4 from J, leaving 13 bases between them. CDR3 nucleotide sequence: TGTGCCATCAGCAATAGCGCGGGTAATCAGCCCCAGCATTTT. This sequence encodes CAISNSAGNQPQHF.

This chain links TRBV5-1 with TRBJ2-3; 9 bases are shared with TRBD2. Germline V CDR1 and CDR2: SGHRS, YFSETQ. The CDR3 extends over 15 amino acids. The V gene end was trimmed by 0 bases and the J gene end by 3 bases; junction bases not matched to a gene: 2. The CDR3 sequence is CASSLGLAVTDTQYF. The CDR3 DNA sequence: TGCGCCAGCAGCTTGGGACTAGCGGTTACAGATACGCAGTATTTT.

The gene calls are TRBV29-1 and TRBJ2-1, with TRBD1 identical over 7 bases. Germline V gene data show CDR1 as SQVTM and CDR2 as ANQGSEA. J was trimmed by 9 bases and V by 5 bases; bases with no gene match: 7. The CDR3 spans 12 residues. The CDR3, as DNA: TGCAGCGTTATAGGGGACAGCTTTGAGCAGTTCTTC. Amino acids: CSVIGDSFEQFF.

This sequence joins TRBV25-1 and TRBJ1-6, with D possibly TRBD1 on 5 matching bases. Germline loops: CDR1 MGHDK, CDR2 SYGVNS. The ends were cut back, 7 bases at V and 8 bases at J, with 12 bases in the middle. CDR3 size: 13 residues. CDR3 sequence reads: CASTWGTHSPLHF. The CDR3 DNA reads as TGTGCCAGCACCTGGGGCACACATTCACCCCTCCACTTT.

The chain carries TRBV20-1 and TRBJ1-1, with 7 bases that match TRBD1. V lost 4 bases to trimming and J lost 6 bases; unmatched junction nucleotides: 2. The CDR3 contains 11 residues. Germline values: CDR1 DFQATT, CDR2 SNEGSKA (reference sequence). The CDR3 nucleotides read TGCAGTGCTACCGGACAGGCTGAAGCTTTCTTT. Protein product: CSATGQAEAFF.

V and J are TRBV18 and TRBJ2-1; perhaps TRBD2 as D (5 bases). This CDR3 has 14 residues. V lost 5 bases to trimming and J lost 3 bases, with 11 bases between them. Per the germline V gene, CDR1 is KGHSH and CDR2 is LQKENI. CDR3 in amino acids: CASSSEAGYNEQFF. In nucleotides, the CDR3 is TGTGCCAGCTCAAGCGAGGCGGGCTACAATGAGCAGTTCTTC.

The chain links TRBV4-2 to TRBJ1-5; 8 nucleotides line up with TRBD1. The CDR3 extends over 14 amino acids. In germline, CDR1 is LGHNA, CDR2 YNFKEQ. V lost 5 bases and J lost 6; bases outside the gene matches: 6. The CDR3 bases are TGTGCCAGCAGCGGTTACAGGGGGAGTCAGCCCCAGCATTTT. The encoded protein is CASSGYRGSQPQHF.

The gene calls are TRBV11-2 and TRBJ2-1, with 10 bases that match TRBD2. The V segment lost 2 bases and the J segment 3 bases; nucleotides outside the gene matches: 4. Per germline, CDR1 SGHAT and CDR2 FQNNGV. CDR3 size: 16 residues. In DNA form, the CDR3 reads TGTGCCAGCAGCTTACGACCTAGCGGGAGCTACAATGAGCAGTTCTTC. Its protein is CASSLRPSGSYNEQFF. Combining the CDR3 with reference TRBV11-2 and TRBJ2-1 gives the whole variable domain EAGVAQSPRYKIIEKRQSVAFWCNPISGHATLYWYQQILGQGPKLLIQFQNNGVVDDSQLPKDRFSAERLKGVDSTLKIQPAKLEDSAVYLCASSLRPSGSYNEQFFGPGTRLTVL.

V usage is TRBV19 and J usage is TRBJ2-1; 7 bases map to TRBD1. The germline V gene has CDR1 LNHDA and CDR2 SQIVND (reference sequence). V shed 5 bases and J 6 bases; nucleotides not matched to a gene: 7. There are 14 residues in the CDR3. CDR3 amino acids: CASSLMDRSNEQFF. The CDR3 DNA reads as TGTGCCAGTAGTTTAATGGACAGGAGCAATGAGCAGTTCTTC.

This chain joins TRBV2 and TRBJ1-1; 8 bases align to TRBD1. Germline values: CDR1 SNHLY, CDR2 FYNNEI. V trimming: 7 bases; J trimming: 5 bases; junction bases outside the gene matches: 12. The CDR3 is 15 amino acids. CDR3 in amino acids: CASTLGQAEGTEAFF. The CDR3, as DNA: TGTGCCAGCACTCTGGGACAGGCGGAGGGGACTGAAGCTTTCTTT.

The rearrangement uses TRBV28 and TRBJ2-2, with D perhaps matching TRBD2 (6 bases). Germline loops: CDR1 MDHEN, CDR2 SYDVKM. The CDR3 length is 16 residues. V lost 6 bases to trimming and J lost 6 bases, with 20 bases between them. DNA for the CDR3: TGTGCCAGCAGCCCATCGGGGGTTGGAGACGCCGGGGAGCTGTTTTTT. It codes for CASSPSGVGDAGELFF.

This chain links TRBV28 with TRBJ2-5; no firm D call. Deletions cut 8 bases from V and 4 bases from J, with 17 bases between. There are 14 residues in the CDR3. The germline V gene has CDR1 MDHEN and CDR2 SYDVKM. CDR3 in DNA: TGTGCCAGCCATCAAACCCTAGGTCGAGAGACCCAGTACTTC. Protein sequence: CASHQTLGRETQYF.

This clone was observed once. The genes are TRBV18 and TRBJ2-7, with D tentatively TRBD2 (5 bases). The germline V and J ends were trimmed by 6 bases and 6 bases, with 15 bases remaining between them. The CDR3 length is 13 residues. Germline lookup yields CDR1 KGHSH and CDR2 LQKENI. The CDR3 region is CASSRGLEGEQYF. The CDR3 DNA follows: TGTGCCAGCTCCCGGGGATTAGAAGGCGAGCAGTACTTC.

This rearrangement joins TRBV19 to TRBJ1-6; 7 bases are a match to TRBD1. Germline V gene data show CDR1 as LNHDA and CDR2 as SQIVND (reference sequence). J lost 7 bases, V lost 3 bases, and 6 bases had no gene match. The CDR3 runs 15 residues. DNA of the CDR3: TGTGCCAGTAGTATCTCGGACAGGCCCAATTCACCCCTCCACTTT. This encodes CASSISDRPNSPLHF.

The CDR3 sequence: CASSRTRLGAGGYTF. DNA for the CDR3: TGTGCCAGCAGCCGTACGCGTTTGGGGGCGGGTGGCTACACCTTC. The J gene is TRBJ1-2, the V gene TRBV28, with D possibly being TRBD1 (6 bases). This CDR3 comprises 15 residues. CDR1 and CDR2 from the germline V gene are MDHEN and SYDVKM. Trimming took off 6 bases at V and 7 bases at J, with 21 bases between the two ends.

The chain couples TRBV28 to TRBJ1-3; no clear D gene. CDR3 length equals 17 residues. From germline, CDR1 is MDHEN and CDR2 SYDVKM. Trimming took off 4 bases at V and 3 bases at J, with 19 bases between the two ends. The CDR3 is CASSSPPWPSLGNTIYF. As DNA, the CDR3 is TGTGCCAGCAGTTCACCCCCCTGGCCCTCTCTTGGAAACACCATATATTTT.

The V and J genes are TRBV7-2 and TRBJ1-5; 11 nucleotides align to TRBD1. The V and J ends lost 5 bases and 5 bases, in that order; junction bases with no gene match: 5. The germline CDR1 and CDR2 sequences are SGHTA and FQGNSA. This CDR3 has 15 amino acids. The CDR3 sequence: CASSGDRGADQPQHF. CDR3 DNA sequence: TGTGCCAGCAGCGGGGACAGGGGGGCCGATCAGCCCCAGCATTTT.

The rearrangement uses TRBV28 and TRBJ2-7, with TRBD2 matching over 8 bases. V lost 6 bases, J lost 0 bases, and 16 bases stayed unmatched. Germline V gene data show CDR1 as MDHEN and CDR2 as SYDVKM. The length of the CDR3 is 18 residues. In DNA form, the CDR3 reads TGTGCCAGCAGCGTCTCACCGGGACTAGGATCCAGCTCCTACGAGCAGTACTTC. Translation: CASSVSPGLGSSSYEQYF.

This clone was seen more than once but under ten times. This sequence joins TRBV19 and TRBJ1-4; 7 positions match TRBD1. The germline CDR1 and CDR2 sequences are LNHDA and SQIVND (reference sequence). This CDR3 has 16 residues. Trimming removed 6 bases from V and 0 bases from J; junction bases left unmatched: 7. The chain's CDR3 is CASRPRGKTTNEKLFF. CDR3 bases: TGTGCCAGTAGACCCAGGGGGAAAACAACTAATGAAAAACTGTTTTTT.

The rearrangement joins TRBV29-1 to TRBJ1-1; 7 positions agree with TRBD1. CDR1 is SQVTM, CDR2 ANQGSEA, per germline. The CDR3 has 13 residues. V was pared by 6 bases and J by 1 base, with 5 bases of the junction left unmatched. The CDR3 reads CSVVDRANTEAFF. The CDR3 DNA sequence: TGCAGCGTCGTAGACAGGGCGAACACTGAAGCTTTCTTT.

The chain couples TRBV10-3 to TRBJ1-6, with 7 bases identical to TRBD1. V lost 3 bases, J lost 8 bases, and 4 bases stayed unmatched. Germline V gene lookup returns CDR1 ENHRY and CDR2 SYGVKD. The CDR3 consists of 14 residues. The CDR3 is CAISDGQGDSPLHF. CDR3 nucleotides: TGTGCCATCAGTGACGGGCAGGGGGATTCACCCCTCCACTTT.

The chain employs TRBV9 and TRBJ1-1; the D gene is possibly TRBD1 (6 bases). V was clipped by 3 bases and J by 5 bases, with 14 bases between them. This CDR3 has 14 residues. The V gene's germline CDR1 is SGDLS and CDR2 YYNGEE. In DNA form, the CDR3 reads TGTGCCAGCAGCGCACAGGGCTGGGAAACTGAAGCTTTCTTT. Translating it yields CASSAQGWETEAFF. The variable domain in full, completed from reference TRBV9 and TRBJ1-1, reads DSGVTQTPKHLITATGQRVTLRCSPRSGDLSVYWYQQSLDQGLQFLIQYYNGEERAKGNILERFSAQQFPDLHSELNLSSLELGDSALYFCASSAQGWETEAFFGQGTRLTVV.

This clone was observed once. The V call is TRBV11-2, the J call TRBJ1-1, with TRBD1 as a possible D gene (5 bases). Germline V gene sequence: CDR1 SGHAT, CDR2 FQNNGV. The CDR3 covers 14 residues. V was trimmed by 5 bases and J by 0 bases, leaving 10 bases between them. CDR3 in DNA: TGTGCCAGCAGCAAGACAGTCTTGAACACTGAAGCTTTCTTT. It is translated as CASSKTVLNTEAFF.

This clone was seen just once. Other DNA sequences in this specimen translate into the identical CDR3. The chain joins TRBV18 to TRBJ1-4; TRBD1 matches at 8 bases. The CDR3 loop spans 13 amino acids. Per germline, CDR1 KGHSH and CDR2 LQKENI. J gave up 7 bases and V 3 bases, and 1 base lay outside the gene matches. The CDR3 reads CASSPGTGEKLFF. The DNA of the CDR3 is TGTGCCAGCTCACCCGGGACAGGTGAAAAACTGTTTTTT.

This chain joins TRBV7-9 and TRBJ1-2, with TRBD1 identical over 9 bases. The germline V gene has CDR1 SEHNR and CDR2 FQNEAQ (reference sequence). The junction had 8 bases not matched to a gene; V was cut back by 5 bases and J by 4 bases. The CDR3 is made up of 15 amino acids. The CDR3 spells CASSLQGAGGYGYTF. The CDR3 DNA follows: TGTGCCAGCAGCCTACAGGGGGCGGGAGGCTATGGCTACACCTTC.

This clone was found many times. The V and J genes are TRBV11-2 and TRBJ2-5; possibly TRBD2 for D (7 bases). The CDR3 spans 16 residues. Germline values: CDR1 SGHAT, CDR2 FQNNGV. V was pared by 3 bases and J by 3 bases, with 17 bases between. CDR3 loop: CASSLGRRGGKETQYF. The CDR3 DNA reads TGTGCCAGCAGCTTGGGGCGCAGGGGAGGGAAAGAGACCCAGTACTTC.

This chain joins TRBV29-1 and TRBJ1-1; no clear D gene. This CDR3 spans 13 amino acids. The germline V gene encodes CDR1 SQVTM and CDR2 ANQGSEA. The V end was cut by 5 bases, the J end by 1 base, with 11 bases between. The CDR3 reads CSVKSQWNTEAFF. CDR3 in DNA: TGCAGCGTTAAAAGTCAGTGGAACACTGAAGCTTTCTTT.

This clone is a singleton in its sample. The chain carries TRBV27 and TRBJ1-4, with TRBD1 identical over 7 bases. Germline V CDR1 and CDR2: MNHEY, SMNVEV (reference sequence). Unmatched junction bases numbered 7, after V lost 6 bases and J lost 0 bases. CDR3 length: 16 amino acids. The CDR3: CASRTGPYATNEKLFF. CDR3 coding DNA: TGTGCCAGCAGGACAGGGCCCTATGCAACTAATGAAAAACTGTTTTTT.

The V and J genes are TRBV6-5 and TRBJ1-5; D gene unclear. The germline V and J ends were trimmed by 6 bases and 2 bases, with 8 bases remaining between them. Germline V gives CDR1 MNHEY, CDR2 SVGAGI. This CDR3 is built from 13 residues. CDR3 DNA: TGTGCCAGCAGACTTACAGGCAATCAGCCCCAGCATTTT. Translation gives CASRLTGNQPQHF.

V and J are TRBV7-2 and TRBJ1-2; D uncertain. Germline lookup yields CDR1 SGHTA and CDR2 FQGNSA. CDR3 size: 13 residues. V lost 1 base and J lost 12, with 15 bases in between. CDR3 bases: TGTGCCAGCAGCTTAGGGACTCAAAGATTGGACACCTTC. This gives the protein CASSLGTQRLDTF.